Described below is a single TCR beta chain sequence and its context. Its target is unknown. The sample originates from a study of shared clonotypes between healthy human individuals. Original data processing: Junction-only immunoSEQ data arrived without quality scores, meaning filtering differed. TCRdb keeps only in-frame clones here, not all; method: immunoSEQ multiplex PCR. The V and J calls and clone size come from that table; D and trimming were worked out from the DNA. The sample lists under 2,500,000 clones, almost 96% seen once, with roughly 0.13% in the top ten. Overall study findings and caveats: Estimated clonotype richness was generally higher in naive than memory subsets. The genetic and exposure-history diversity represented was limited by few donors.

Sequenced material: naive CD4+ T cells sorted from blood. Subset meaning: CD45RA+ positively selected. This receptor was identified in a man aged 18 to 29 in good health.

The CDR3 loop is CASTLVGVETQYF. The DNA for the CDR3 is TGTGCCAGCACCCTGGTCGGGGTAGAGACCCAGTACTTC. J is TRBJ2-5 and V is TRBV28, with D maybe TRBD2 (5 bases). CDR1 is MDHEN and CDR2 is SYDVKM in the germline V gene. The CDR3 sequence is 13 residues long. Trimming stripped 7 bases from V and 4 bases from J, with 13 bases between.